This T cell receptor (beta chain) was captured by sequencing in a study of OX40 agonist ivuxolimab in advanced cancers. Regarding the study as a whole: The mean number of expanded clones was higher in CD8+ T cells than in CD4+. Some of the nonresponding patients also showed low levels of normalized T-cell clonal expansion.

Here immunoSEQ multiplex PCR was the method, and the copy in TCRdb shows in-frame clones only, minus some. The repertoire includes approximately 50,000 clones, about 83% of them detected once, and about 0.69% sits in the top ten. As concerns this clone: Its antigen is still unknown.

CDR1 is SGHTA, CDR2 FQGNSA, per germline. V shed 5 bases and J shed 5 bases, with 15 bases lying between them. The CDR3 length is 14 residues. The rearrangement uses TRBV7-2 and TRBJ1-1, with a possible D match to TRBD1 (6 bases). The clonotype originates from an adult with an advanced solid tumor such as melanoma, head and neck, liver or kidney cancer. Sequenced material: CD4+ or CD8+ T cells sorted from blood, taken in a trial of the OX40 agonist ivuxolimab. Written as DNA, the CDR3 is TGTGCCAGCAGCGCCAAACAGGGTAGGACTGAAGCTTTCTTT. As protein: CASSAKQGRTEAFF.